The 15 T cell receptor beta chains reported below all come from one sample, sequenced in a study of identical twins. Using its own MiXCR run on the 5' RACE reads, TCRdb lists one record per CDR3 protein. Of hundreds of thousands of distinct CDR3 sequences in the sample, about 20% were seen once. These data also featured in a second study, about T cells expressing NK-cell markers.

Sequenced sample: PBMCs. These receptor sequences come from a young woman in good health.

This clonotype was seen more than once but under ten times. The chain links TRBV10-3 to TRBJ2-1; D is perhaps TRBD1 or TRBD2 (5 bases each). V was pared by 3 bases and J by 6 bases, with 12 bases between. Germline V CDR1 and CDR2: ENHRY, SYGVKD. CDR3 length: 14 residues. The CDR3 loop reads CAISDYGAINEQFF. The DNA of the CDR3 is TGTGCCATCAGTGATTACGGGGCGATCAATGAGCAGTTCTTC.

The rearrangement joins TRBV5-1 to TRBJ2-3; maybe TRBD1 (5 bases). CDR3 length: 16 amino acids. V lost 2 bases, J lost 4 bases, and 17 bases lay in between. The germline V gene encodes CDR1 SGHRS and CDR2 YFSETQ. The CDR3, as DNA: TGCGCCAGCAGCTTCAGCCTCTCAGCAGGGCCAGATACGCAGTATTTT. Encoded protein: CASSFSLSAGPDTQYF.

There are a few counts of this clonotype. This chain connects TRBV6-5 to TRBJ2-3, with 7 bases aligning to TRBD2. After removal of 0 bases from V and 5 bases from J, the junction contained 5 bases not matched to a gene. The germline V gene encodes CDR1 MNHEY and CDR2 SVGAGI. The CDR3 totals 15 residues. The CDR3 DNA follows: TGTGCCAGCAGTTACTCAGGGAGGGAGGAAGATACGCAGTATTTT. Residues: CASSYSGREEDTQYF.

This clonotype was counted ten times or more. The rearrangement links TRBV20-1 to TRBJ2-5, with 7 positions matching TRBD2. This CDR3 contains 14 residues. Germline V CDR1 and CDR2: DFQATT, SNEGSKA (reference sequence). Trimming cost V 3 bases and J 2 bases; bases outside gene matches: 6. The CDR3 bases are TGCAGTGCTAGGCTGGCGGGGGTACAAGAGACCCAGTACTTC. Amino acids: CSARLAGVQETQYF.

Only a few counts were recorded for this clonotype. CDR3 DNA: TGCAGTGCTAGCGAAACAGGGAGTGCCTACACCTTC. This encodes CSASETGSAYTF. The gene calls are TRBV20-1 and TRBJ1-2; D is possibly TRBD1 (6 bases). The germline CDR1 and CDR2 sequences are DFQATT and SNEGSKA (reference sequence). Deletions cut 3 bases from V and 10 bases from J, with 15 bases between. This CDR3 has 12 amino acids.

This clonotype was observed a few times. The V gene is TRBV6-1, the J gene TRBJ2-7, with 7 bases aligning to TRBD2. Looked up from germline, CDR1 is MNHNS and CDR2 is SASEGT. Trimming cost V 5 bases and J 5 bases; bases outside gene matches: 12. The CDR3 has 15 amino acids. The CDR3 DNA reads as TGTGCCAGCAGTCCCGACCTGGGAGGGCTCCACGAGCAGTACTTC. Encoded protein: CASSPDLGGLHEQYF.

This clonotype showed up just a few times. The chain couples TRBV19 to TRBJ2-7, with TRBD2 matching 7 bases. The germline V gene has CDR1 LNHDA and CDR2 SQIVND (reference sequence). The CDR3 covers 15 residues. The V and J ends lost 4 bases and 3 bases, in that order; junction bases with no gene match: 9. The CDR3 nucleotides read TGTGCCAGTAGTACGTCTAGCGGAGCAGACTACGAGCAGTACTTC. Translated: CASSTSSGADYEQYF.

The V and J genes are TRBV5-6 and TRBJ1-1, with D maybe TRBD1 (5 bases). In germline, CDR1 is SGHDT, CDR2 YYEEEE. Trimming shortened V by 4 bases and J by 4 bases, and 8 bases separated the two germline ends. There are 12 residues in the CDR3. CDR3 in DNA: TGTGCCAGCAGCGAGGGGAGCACTGAAGCTTTCTTT. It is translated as CASSEGSTEAFF.

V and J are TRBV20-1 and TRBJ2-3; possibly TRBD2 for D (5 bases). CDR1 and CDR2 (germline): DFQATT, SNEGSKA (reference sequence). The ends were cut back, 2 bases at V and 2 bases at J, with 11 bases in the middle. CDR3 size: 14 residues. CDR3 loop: CSARLGLLTDTQYF. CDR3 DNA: TGCAGTGCTAGACTCGGACTTCTCACAGATACGCAGTATTTT.

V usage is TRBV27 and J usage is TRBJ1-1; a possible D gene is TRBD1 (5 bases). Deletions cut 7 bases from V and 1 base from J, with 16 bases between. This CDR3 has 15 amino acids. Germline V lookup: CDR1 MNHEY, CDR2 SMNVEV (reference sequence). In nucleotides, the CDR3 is TGTGCCAGCATCGGCTGGGGGTCGTCGAACACTGAAGCTTTCTTT. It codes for CASIGWGSSNTEAFF.

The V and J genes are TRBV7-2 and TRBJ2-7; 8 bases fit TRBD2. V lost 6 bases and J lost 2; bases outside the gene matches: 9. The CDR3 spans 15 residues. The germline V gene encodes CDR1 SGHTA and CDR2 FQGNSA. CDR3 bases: TGTGCCAGCAGTCGGAAAGCGGGGGCGGCCTACGAGCAGTACTTC. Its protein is CASSRKAGAAYEQYF.

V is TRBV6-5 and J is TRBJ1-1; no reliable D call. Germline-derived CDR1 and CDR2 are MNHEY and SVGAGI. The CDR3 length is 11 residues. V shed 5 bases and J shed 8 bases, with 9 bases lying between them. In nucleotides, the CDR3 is TGTGCCAGCAGTCAACTAGGGGAAGCTTTCTTT. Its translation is CASSQLGEAFF.

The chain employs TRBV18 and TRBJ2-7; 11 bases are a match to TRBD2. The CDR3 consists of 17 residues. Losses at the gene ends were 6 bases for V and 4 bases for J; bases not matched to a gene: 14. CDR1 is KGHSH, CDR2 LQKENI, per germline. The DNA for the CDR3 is TGTGCCAGCTCTACCGGGACTAGCGGTCAGATCGGGTACGAGCAGTACTTC. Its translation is CASSTGTSGQIGYEQYF.

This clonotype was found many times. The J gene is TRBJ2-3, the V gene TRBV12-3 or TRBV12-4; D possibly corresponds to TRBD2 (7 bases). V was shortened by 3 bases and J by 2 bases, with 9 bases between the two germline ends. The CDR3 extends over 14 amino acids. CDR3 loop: CASSLGGPTDTQYF. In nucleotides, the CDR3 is TGTGCCAGCAGTTTGGGGGGGCCCACAGATACGCAGTATTTT.

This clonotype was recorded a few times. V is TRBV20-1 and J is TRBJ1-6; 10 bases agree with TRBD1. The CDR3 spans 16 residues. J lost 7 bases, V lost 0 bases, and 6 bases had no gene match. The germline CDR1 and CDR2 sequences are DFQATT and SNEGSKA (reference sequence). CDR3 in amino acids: CSARDRWGQGNSPLHF. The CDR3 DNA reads TGCAGTGCTAGAGATCGCTGGGGACAGGGGAATTCACCCCTCCACTTT.